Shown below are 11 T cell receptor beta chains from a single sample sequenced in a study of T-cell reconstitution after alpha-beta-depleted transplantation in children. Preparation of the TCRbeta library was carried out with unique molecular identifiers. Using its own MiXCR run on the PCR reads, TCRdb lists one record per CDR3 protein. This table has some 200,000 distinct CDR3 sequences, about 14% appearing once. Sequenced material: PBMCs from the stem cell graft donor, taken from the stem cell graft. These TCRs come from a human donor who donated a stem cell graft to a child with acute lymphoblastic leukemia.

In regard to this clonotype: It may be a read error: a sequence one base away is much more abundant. CDR3 amino acids: CASSLDGGQNAEAFF. In DNA, the CDR3 is TGCGCCAGCAGCTTGGATGGGGGGCAGAACGCTGAAGCTTTCTTT. The V and J genes are TRBV5-1 and TRBJ1-1; TRBD1 is a possible D gene (6 bases). Germline CDR1 SGHRS, CDR2 YFSETQ. The CDR3 is 15 amino acids.

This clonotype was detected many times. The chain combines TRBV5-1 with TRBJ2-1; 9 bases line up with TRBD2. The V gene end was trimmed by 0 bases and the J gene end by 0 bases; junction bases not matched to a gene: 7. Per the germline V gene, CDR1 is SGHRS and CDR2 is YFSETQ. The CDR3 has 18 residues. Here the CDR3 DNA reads TGCGCCAGCAGCTTGGGACTAGCGGCCCTGAGCTCCTACAATGAGCAGTTCTTC. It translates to CASSLGLAALSSYNEQFF.

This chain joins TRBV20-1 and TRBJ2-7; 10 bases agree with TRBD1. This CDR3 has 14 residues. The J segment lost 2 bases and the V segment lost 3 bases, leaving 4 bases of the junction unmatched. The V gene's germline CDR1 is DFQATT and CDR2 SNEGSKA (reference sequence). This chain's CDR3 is CSARRTGGAYEQYF. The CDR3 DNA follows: TGCAGTGCTAGGCGGACAGGGGGTGCCTACGAGCAGTACTTC.

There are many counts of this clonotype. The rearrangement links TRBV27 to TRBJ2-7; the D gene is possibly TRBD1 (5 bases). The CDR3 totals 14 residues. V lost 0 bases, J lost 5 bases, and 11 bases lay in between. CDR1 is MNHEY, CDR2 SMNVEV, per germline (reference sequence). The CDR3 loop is CASSLSYGAHEQYF. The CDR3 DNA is TGTGCCAGCAGTTTATCATATGGGGCCCACGAGCAGTACTTC.

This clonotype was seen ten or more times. CDR3 nucleotide sequence: TGCGCCAGCAGAAGGGGACAGGGGGCTTCTAATGAAAAACTGTTTTTT. Its protein product is CASRRGQGASNEKLFF. The V call is TRBV5-1, the J call TRBJ1-4, with 12 bases fitting TRBD1. Per the germline V gene, CDR1 is SGHRS and CDR2 is YFSETQ. This CDR3 region has 16 residues. V lost 5 bases and J lost 3; bases outside the gene matches: 5.

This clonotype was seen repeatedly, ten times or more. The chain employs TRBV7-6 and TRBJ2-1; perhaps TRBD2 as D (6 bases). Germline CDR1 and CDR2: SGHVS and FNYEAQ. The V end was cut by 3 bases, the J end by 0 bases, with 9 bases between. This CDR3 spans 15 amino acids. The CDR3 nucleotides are TGTGCCAGCAGCTTTGCGGGACCCTCCTACAATGAGCAGTTCTTC. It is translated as CASSFAGPSYNEQFF.

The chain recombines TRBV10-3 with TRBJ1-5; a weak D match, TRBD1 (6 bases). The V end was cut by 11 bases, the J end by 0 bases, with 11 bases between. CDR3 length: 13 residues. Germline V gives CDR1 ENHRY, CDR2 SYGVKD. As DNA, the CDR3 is TGTGCCGCTCAGGGACATAGCAATCAGCCCCAGCATTTT. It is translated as CAAQGHSNQPQHF.

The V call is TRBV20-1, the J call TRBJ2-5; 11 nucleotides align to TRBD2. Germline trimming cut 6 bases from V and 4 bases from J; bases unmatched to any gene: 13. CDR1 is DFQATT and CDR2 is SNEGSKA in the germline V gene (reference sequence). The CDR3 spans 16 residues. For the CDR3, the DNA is TGCAGTGCCACGGGACTAGCGGAACGAATGGTAGAGACCCAGTACTTC. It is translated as CSATGLAERMVETQYF.

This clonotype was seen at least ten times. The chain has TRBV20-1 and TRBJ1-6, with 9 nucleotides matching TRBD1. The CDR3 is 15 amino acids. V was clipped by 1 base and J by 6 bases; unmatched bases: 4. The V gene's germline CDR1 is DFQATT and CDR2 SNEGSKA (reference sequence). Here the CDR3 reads CSARGTGQGNSPLHF. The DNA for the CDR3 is TGCAGTGCTAGAGGGACGGGACAGGGTAATTCACCCCTCCACTTT.

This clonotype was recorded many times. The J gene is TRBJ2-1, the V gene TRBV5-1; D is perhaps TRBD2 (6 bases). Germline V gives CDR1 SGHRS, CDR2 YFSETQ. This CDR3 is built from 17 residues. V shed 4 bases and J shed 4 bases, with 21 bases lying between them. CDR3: CASSPGVLEDSYNEQFF. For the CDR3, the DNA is TGCGCCAGCAGCCCGGGAGTTTTAGAGGATAGTTACAATGAGCAGTTCTTC.

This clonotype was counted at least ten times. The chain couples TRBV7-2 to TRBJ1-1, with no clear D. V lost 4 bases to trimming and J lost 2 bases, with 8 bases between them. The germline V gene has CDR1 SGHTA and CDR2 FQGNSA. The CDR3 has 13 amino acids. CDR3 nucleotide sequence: TGTGCCAGCAGCTACGTTCCAAACACTGAAGCTTTCTTT. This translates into CASSYVPNTEAFF.